The T cell receptor (beta chain) described here comes from a study of blood T cells in healthy people across ages. With 3 bases clipped from V and 6 bases from J, the junction kept 3 bases outside the gene matches. Germline V gene data show CDR1 as LGHNA and CDR2 as YSLEER. CDR3 length equals 15 residues. Alongside a J-beta primer mix, a sample-barcoded 5' primer served in a second PCR lasting about 7 to 12 cycles. Every cDNA molecule carried a tag from a template-switch adaptor bearing 12 random nucleotides. One entry per CDR3 protein results from TCRdb running MiXCR on the 5' RACE reads. Seen here are some 670,000 distinct CDR3 sequences, 52% observed once, and the top ten hold roughly 12%. About this clonotype: Antigen unknown.

It was roughly 10 milliliters of peripheral blood that were drawn from each donor. The study, taken as a whole, reports: A roughly linear age-dependent decrease characterized TCR beta diversity per million T cells.

Sequenced: blood. This rearrangement joins TRBV4-3 to TRBJ2-2; TRBD1 matches 11 bases. This receptor was identified in an elderly woman in good health. The CDR3 DNA is TGCGCCAGCAGCCAGTTGGGACAGGGGGCCGGGGAGCTGTTTTTT. It encodes CASSQLGQGAGELFF.